This T cell receptor beta chain was identified during a study of blood T cell repertoires in COVID-19. CDR1 MNHEY and CDR2 SVGAGI come from the germline V gene. Trimming took off 11 bases at V and 3 bases at J, with 13 bases between the two ends. This CDR3 contains 13 residues. Sequencing used immunoSEQ multiplex PCR; TCRdb keeps in-frame clones, though not all of them. This sample carries 60,000 to 80,000 clones, approximately 86% of them seen once, and the ten largest clones take more than 1%. J is TRBJ1-4 and V is TRBV6-5; no clear D gene. The sample comprised peripheral blood. This clonotype was sampled from a man aged 65-85 years with acute or convalescent COVID-19. The CDR3 region is CASRPVSNEKLFF. The CDR3 DNA reads as TGTGCCTCCCGCCCAGTATCTAATGAAAAACTGTTTTTT.